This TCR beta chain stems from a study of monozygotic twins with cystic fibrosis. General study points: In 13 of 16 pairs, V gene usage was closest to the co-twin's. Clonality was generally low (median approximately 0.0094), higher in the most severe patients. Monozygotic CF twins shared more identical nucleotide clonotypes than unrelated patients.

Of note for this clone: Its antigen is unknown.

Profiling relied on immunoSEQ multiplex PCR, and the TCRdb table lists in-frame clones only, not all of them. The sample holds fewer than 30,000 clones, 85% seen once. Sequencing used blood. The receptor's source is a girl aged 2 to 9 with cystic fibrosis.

This chain's CDR3 is CATTGGDSYEQYF. The CDR3 DNA reads as TGTGCCACGACAGGGGGGGACTCCTACGAGCAGTACTTC. The gene calls are TRBV6-5 and TRBJ2-7; TRBD1 agrees at 9 bases. This CDR3 has 13 amino acids. V shed 10 bases, J shed 0 bases, and the junction held 4 bases outside the gene matches. From germline, CDR1 is MNHEY and CDR2 SVGAGI.